Each of the 24 T cell receptor beta chains below was sequenced from the same sample in a study of T cells in Graves' hyperthyroidism and ophthalmopathy. The source material, RNA transcripts, was used to amplify TCR beta CDR3 regions. Carried out on the TCR CDR3, a first-round RT-PCR used the HTBI primer set. TCRdb processed the multiplex PCR reads anew with MiXCR; each CDR3 protein has one entry. This table holds 450,000 to 600,000 distinct CDR3 sequences, just under 20% found once. The sequencing input was blood. These receptors came from a man aged 40-50 years with Graves' ophthalmopathy.

The chain carries TRBV6-2 or TRBV6-3 and TRBJ2-6; the D is unclear. Germline CDR1 MNHEY, CDR2 SVGEGT. With 7 bases removed from V and 2 bases from J, the gap between germline ends came to 9 bases. This CDR3 region has 14 residues. The CDR3 DNA follows: TGTGCCAGCAAAGAATCACCTGGGGCCAACGTCCTGACTTTC. The encoded protein is CASKESPGANVLTF.

This clonotype was counted between two and nine times. V is TRBV11-2 and J is TRBJ1-4; a weak D match, TRBD1 (6 bases). V lost 6 bases and J 12 bases, leaving 20 bases between the germline ends. The CDR3 extends over 14 amino acids. Germline CDR1 SGHAT, CDR2 FQNNGV. CDR3 sequence (DNA): TGTGCCAGCAGTCTGGGGGGCCACCTTAGGGAACTGTTTTTT. This sequence encodes CASSLGGHLRELFF. The variable domain in full, completed from reference TRBV11-2 and TRBJ1-4, reads EAGVAQSPRYKIIEKRQSVAFWCNPISGHATLYWYQQILGQGPKLLIQFQNNGVVDDSQLPKDRFSAERLKGVDSTLKIQPAKLEDSAVYLCASSLGGHLRELFFGSGTQLSVL.

V and J are TRBV7-8 and TRBJ2-1; D might be TRBD1 (5 bases). V lost 4 bases, J lost 7 bases, and 20 bases lay in between. The CDR3 consists of 16 residues. Per germline, CDR1 SGHVS and CDR2 FQNEAQ. CDR3 coding DNA: TGTGCCAGCAGCTCAACTCCTTATTCAGGGCAGAATGAGCAGTTCTTC. Translating it yields CASSSTPYSGQNEQFF.

This clonotype has a handful of counts. V gene TRBV14 combines with J gene TRBJ2-1; no firm D call. V shed 1 base and J shed 6 bases, with 10 bases lying between them. CDR1 and CDR2 (germline): SGHDN, FVKESK. CDR3 size: 14 residues. CDR3 sequence reads: CASSQAGIGNEQFF. CDR3 DNA: TGTGCCAGCAGCCAAGCTGGGATTGGCAATGAGCAGTTCTTC.

The chain recombines TRBV20-1 with TRBJ2-1; tentative D call: TRBD1 (6 bases). Germline loops: CDR1 DFQATT, CDR2 SNEGSKA (reference sequence). CDR3 size: 17 residues. V was trimmed by 0 bases and J by 4 bases, leaving 19 bases between them. The CDR3: CSARDTTPGQIYNEQFF. The CDR3 nucleotides are TGCAGTGCTAGAGATACCACGCCGGGACAAATTTACAATGAGCAGTTCTTC.

This sequence joins TRBV10-2 and TRBJ2-1, with a possible D match to TRBD2 (6 bases). The CDR3 spans 15 residues. CDR1 and CDR2 (germline): WSHSY, SAAADI. The V gene lost 5 bases and the J gene lost 9 bases, with 20 bases spanning the gap. CDR3 sequence: CASSPVGGGNGEQFF. CDR3 in DNA: TGCGCCAGCAGTCCAGTGGGTGGGGGGAATGGTGAGCAGTTCTTC.

In its sample, this clonotype was seen a few times. This chain uses TRBV5-1 with TRBJ1-6; D is possibly TRBD1 (5 bases). The CDR3 is 14 residues long. V was trimmed by 2 bases and J by 6 bases, leaving 9 bases between them. The germline V gene encodes CDR1 SGHRS and CDR2 YFSETQ. CDR3 amino acids: CASSLGEANSPLHF. In nucleotides, the CDR3 is TGCGCCAGCAGCTTAGGGGAGGCTAATTCACCCCTCCACTTT.

In its sample, this clonotype was seen many times. V gene TRBV20-1 combines with J gene TRBJ2-1; 9 nucleotides line up with TRBD2. CDR1 DFQATT and CDR2 SNEGSKA come from the germline V gene (reference sequence). The V segment lost 7 bases and the J segment 3 bases; nucleotides outside the gene matches: 4. This CDR3 is built from 13 residues. The CDR3 coding sequence is TGCAGTGTTAGGACTAGCGTCTACAATGAGCAGTTCTTC. Protein sequence: CSVRTSVYNEQFF.

This clonotype was observed many times. The chain has TRBV28 and TRBJ2-7, with D possibly matching TRBD1 (5 bases). The CDR3 totals 14 residues. Germline V lookup: CDR1 MDHEN, CDR2 SYDVKM. Trimming removed 5 bases from V and 3 bases from J, with 14 bases in between. Written as DNA, the CDR3 is TGTGCCAGCAGTAGGGGAAATCGCTTCTACGAGCAGTACTTC. Its translation is CASSRGNRFYEQYF.

The rearrangement joins TRBV20-1 to TRBJ2-5; 10 nucleotides agree with TRBD2. Germline loops: CDR1 DFQATT, CDR2 SNEGSKA (reference sequence). This CDR3 has 15 residues. Unmatched junction bases numbered 13, after V lost 5 bases and J lost 7 bases. The DNA of the CDR3 is TGCAGTGCTCTCCCAGGGAGCGGGGGGGCAGGGACCCAGTACTTC. Encoded protein: CSALPGSGGAGTQYF.

The chain carries TRBV7-3 and TRBJ2-2, with a possible D match to TRBD1 (6 bases). V lost 4 bases and J lost 6, with 9 bases in between. The CDR3 loop spans 13 amino acids. The germline CDR1 and CDR2 sequences are SGHTA and FQGTGA. The CDR3 sequence is CASSSRQAGELFF. CDR3 bases: TGTGCCAGCAGCTCCCGACAGGCCGGGGAGCTGTTTTTT.

Many counts were recorded for this clonotype. The chain carries TRBV30 and TRBJ1-3; TRBD1 is a possible D gene (6 bases). Germline V gene sequence: CDR1 GTSNPN, CDR2 SVGIG (reference sequence). V gave up 3 bases and J gave up 4 bases, with 16 bases separating them. The CDR3 runs to 15 residues. The CDR3 DNA follows: TGTGCCTGGAGCCCGGCAGGGGCGGGCGGAAACACCATATATTTT. Its translation is CAWSPAGAGGNTIYF.

This clonotype was counted only a few times. J is TRBJ1-5 and V is TRBV28, with TRBD1 matching 11 bases. The germline V gene has CDR1 MDHEN and CDR2 SYDVKM. This CDR3 comprises 19 residues. Trimming removed 3 bases from V and 2 bases from J; junction bases left unmatched: 12. CDR3 loop: CASSFPGQGASFRNQPQHF. CDR3 in DNA: TGTGCCAGCAGTTTTCCCGGACAGGGGGCGAGTTTTCGCAATCAGCCCCAGCATTTT.

Many counts were recorded for this clonotype. The chain employs TRBV6-1 and TRBJ2-2; possible D gene TRBD2, 5 bases. Per germline, CDR1 MNHNS and CDR2 SASEGT. Trimming cost V 6 bases and J 4 bases, with 12 bases left between them. This CDR3 region has 14 residues. CDR3 in amino acids: CASSPGLATGELFF. CDR3 DNA sequence: TGTGCCAGCAGCCCCGGACTCGCCACCGGGGAGCTGTTTTTT.

The J gene is TRBJ2-3, the V gene TRBV14; TRBD2 might be the D (6 bases). CDR3 size: 14 residues. The V end lost 5 bases, the J end lost 7 bases, and 16 bases lay between the germline ends. Germline values: CDR1 SGHDN, CDR2 FVKESK. The CDR3, as DNA: TGTGCCAGCAGCACGGGACTTTTCCCAAATACGCAGTATTTT. Protein product: CASSTGLFPNTQYF.

The chain employs TRBV19 and TRBJ1-1; possibly TRBD1 for D (5 bases). Deletions cut 6 bases from V and 7 bases from J, with 36 bases between. The CDR3 is made up of 20 amino acids. Germline loops: CDR1 LNHDA, CDR2 SQIVND (reference sequence). CDR3 in amino acids: CASRKLRVGHTGHRRDEAFF. Written as DNA, the CDR3 is TGTGCCAGTAGGAAACTCAGGGTCGGCCACACGGGCCATAGGAGGGATGAAGCTTTCTTT.

This clonotype has more than one count but fewer than ten. The CDR3 sequence: CASRNRDLNTEAFF. The CDR3 DNA reads TGTGCCAGCAGGAACAGGGACTTGAACACTGAAGCTTTCTTT. The chain employs TRBV6-1 and TRBJ1-1; D may be TRBD1 (6 bases). The V end was cut by 6 bases, the J end by 0 bases, with 11 bases between. The CDR3 extends over 14 amino acids. Germline V gives CDR1 MNHNS, CDR2 SASEGT.

This clonotype was recorded at least ten times. V is TRBV7-2 and J is TRBJ2-1; TRBD2 agrees at 11 bases. The trim removed 0 bases at V and 6 bases at J, leaving 4 bases unmatched. The CDR3 length is 16 residues. Germline CDR1 reads SGHTA; CDR2 reads FQGNSA. CDR3 amino acids: CASSLARLAGPNEQFF. CDR3 bases: TGTGCCAGCAGCTTAGCCCGACTAGCGGGGCCCAATGAGCAGTTCTTC. Drawing the rest from reference TRBV7-2 and TRBJ2-1, the complete variable domain is GAGVSQSPSNKVTEKGKDVELRCDPISGHTALYWYRQSLGQGLEFLIYFQGNSAPDKSGLPSDRFSAERTGGSVSTLTIQRTQQEDSAVYLCASSLARLAGPNEQFFGPGTRLTVL.

This clonotype was detected only a few times. The V gene is TRBV30, the J gene TRBJ2-3; 7 bases line up with TRBD2. The CDR3 is made up of 12 amino acids. Germline V gene lookup returns CDR1 GTSNPN and CDR2 SVGIG (reference sequence). V was clipped by 2 bases and J by 11 bases; unmatched bases: 7. CDR3 sequence reads: CAWSSQRERQYF. The DNA for the CDR3 is TGTGCCTGGAGTTCTCAGCGGGAAAGGCAGTATTTT.

This clonotype has at least ten counts. CDR3 nucleotides: TGTGCCAGCAGTTTAGAAGCCAGGGCGTATGGCTACACCTTC. Translation gives CASSLEARAYGYTF. The chain couples TRBV12-3 or TRBV12-4 to TRBJ1-2; D perhaps matches TRBD1 (5 bases). The CDR3 loop spans 14 amino acids. V lost 1 base and J lost 5, with 11 bases in between.

This clonotype was seen a handful of times. The chain recombines TRBV6-1 with TRBJ1-6; possible D gene TRBD1, 6 bases. In germline, CDR1 is MNHNS, CDR2 SASEGT. This CDR3 comprises 15 residues. V shed 6 bases and J shed 3 bases, with 12 bases lying between them. The CDR3: CASRGDKSYNSPLHF. The CDR3 coding sequence is TGTGCCAGCAGGGGGGACAAGAGCTATAATTCACCCCTCCACTTT.

The chain carries TRBV20-1 and TRBJ2-1; 7 bases align to TRBD2. V dropped 1 base and J dropped 8; count of bases not matched to a gene: 26. The germline gives CDR1 DFQATT, CDR2 SNEGSKA (reference sequence). The CDR3 is made up of 20 amino acids. CDR3 sequence reads: CSARVSLTSGEGRWSDEQFF. CDR3 nucleotide sequence: TGCAGTGCTAGAGTATCCCTAACAAGCGGGGAGGGCCGGTGGTCGGATGAGCAGTTCTTC.

The chain uses TRBV6-2 or TRBV6-3 and TRBJ2-7, with D possibly TRBD1 on 5 matching bases. Per germline, CDR1 MNHEY and CDR2 SVGEGT. The CDR3 totals 13 residues. V was clipped by 6 bases and J by 3 bases, with 12 bases between them. CDR3 coding DNA: TGTGCCAGCAGCCTCGACAGTGTCTACGAGCAGTACTTC. It encodes CASSLDSVYEQYF.

The chain recombines TRBV7-2 with TRBJ2-3; TRBD2 aligns across 11 bases. The germline CDR1 and CDR2 sequences are SGHTA and FQGNSA. This CDR3 is 17 amino acids long. The trim removed 2 bases at V and 5 bases at J, leaving 9 bases unmatched. The CDR3 bases are TGTGCCAGCAGCTTAAAACTAGCGGGAGTTCTACGAGATACGCAGTATTTT. Its translation: CASSLKLAGVLRDTQYF.